The 9 T cell receptor beta chains below come from one sample, sequenced in a study of T-cell memory formation after mild COVID-19. TCRdb reprocessed the 5' RACE reads via MiXCR and lists one record per CDR3 protein. Of 49,000 or so distinct CDR3 sequences in the sample, roughly 7% were seen once. What was sequenced was PBMCs or a T cell subset sorted from them (not recorded which). Every receptor here comes from a young man who had mild COVID-19 (a few samples of this study predate the infection). Cell type and time point are not known.

In its sample, this clonotype was seen a few times. This chain uses TRBV7-2 with TRBJ2-2; 7 bases are shared with TRBD1. CDR3 length equals 17 residues. V trimming: 10 bases; J trimming: 4 bases; junction bases outside the gene matches: 18. Germline loops: CDR1 SGHTA, CDR2 FQGNSA. CDR3 nucleotide sequence: TGTGCCATCCCCCAGGGCCGACAGGGACGGCTCACCGGGGAGCTGTTTTTT. Encoded protein: CAIPQGRQGRLTGELFF.

The chain has TRBV11-2 and TRBJ2-5, with TRBD2 matching 14 bases. V lost 5 bases, J lost 2 bases, and 10 bases stayed unmatched. Germline V gives CDR1 SGHAT, CDR2 FQNNGV. This CDR3 is built from 18 residues. CDR3 in amino acids: CASSHLYGTSGGQETQYF. The DNA for the CDR3 is TGTGCCAGCAGCCACCTATACGGGACTAGCGGGGGACAAGAGACCCAGTACTTC.

J is TRBJ2-1 and V is TRBV5-5; 11 positions agree with TRBD2. The CDR3 spans 16 residues. Per the germline V gene, CDR1 is SGHKS and CDR2 is YYEKEE (reference sequence). The ends lost 2 bases at V and 12 bases at J; junction bases unmatched: 13. CDR3 nucleotides: TGTGCCAGCAGCTTTGGGTCCGGGACTAGCGGCCGAGGGCAGTTCTTC. Translating gives CASSFGSGTSGRGQFF.

This clonotype was seen a handful of times. One end of the junction fails to match germline, which may point to a read error. The rearrangement joins TRBV5-1 to TRBJ2-5; 8 positions agree with TRBD2. There are 16 residues in the CDR3. Germline V gene lookup returns CDR1 SGHRS and CDR2 YFSETQ. DNA for the CDR3: TGCGTCAGCAGCCAAGGGCGCGGGGGGAACCAAGAGACCCAGTACTTC. It encodes CVSSQGRGGNQETQYF.

This clonotype has a count of ten or more. The V and J genes are TRBV12-3 or TRBV12-4 and TRBJ2-3; 9 nucleotides match TRBD2. With 1 base clipped from V and 6 bases from J, the junction kept 8 bases outside the gene matches. There are 16 residues in the CDR3. CDR3 residues: CASSLDSSGATDTQYF. For the CDR3, the DNA is TGTGCCAGCAGTTTAGATTCTAGCGGGGCAACGGATACGCAGTATTTT.

The V call is TRBV28, the J call TRBJ2-5, with D perhaps matching TRBD1 or TRBD2 (5 bases each). With 6 bases removed from V and 5 bases from J, the gap between germline ends came to 16 bases. The CDR3 loop spans 14 amino acids. Per germline, CDR1 MDHEN and CDR2 SYDVKM. CDR3 DNA: TGTGCCAGCAGCTGGGGCGGCGGGCGCGAGACCCAGTACTTC. Its translation is CASSWGGGRETQYF.

The chain uses TRBV7-2 and TRBJ2-6; a possible D gene is TRBD2 (5 bases). Per germline, CDR1 SGHTA and CDR2 FQGNSA. Trimming took off 2 bases at V and 17 bases at J, with 10 bases between the two ends. This CDR3 region has 11 residues. CDR3 sequence (DNA): TGTGCCAGCAGCTTACGAGGGCCCTTGACTTTC. This translates into CASSLRGPLTF.

This clonotype has more than one count but fewer than ten. It is likely a read error, because the conserved phenylalanine at the end of the CDR3 is missing. This chain joins TRBV10-1 and TRBJ2-3; D is undetermined. The germline CDR1 and CDR2 sequences are WNHNN and SYGVQD (reference sequence). The CDR3 loop spans 13 amino acids. Trimming left V 4 bases short and J 2 bases short, with 7 bases between. In nucleotides, the CDR3 is TGCGCCAGCAGTGCCGGTCTCACAGATACGCAGTATCTT. Translation gives CASSAGLTDTQYL.

This clonotype has a count of ten or more. This rearrangement joins TRBV12-3 or TRBV12-4 to TRBJ2-3; weak D call: TRBD2 (5 bases). With 5 bases removed from V and 6 bases from J, the gap between germline ends came to 18 bases. The CDR3 sequence is 15 residues long. CDR3 in amino acids: CASSRDVTGRDTQYF. In DNA, the CDR3 is TGTGCCAGCAGTAGGGATGTGACGGGAAGGGATACGCAGTATTTT.